A selection of T cell receptor beta chains follows, all from one sample in a study of blood T cell repertoires in COVID-19. Some clones are missing from TCRdb's copy, which holds only in-frame ones; the method was immunoSEQ multiplex PCR. The profile shows fewer than 90,000 clones, more than 65% of them singletons. Sequencing input: peripheral blood. Every receptor here comes from a man in his sixties or seventies with COVID-19, enrolled during active disease. CDR3s include the opening cysteine and the closing phenylalanine or tryptophan. The D gene is left open where the match is weak. Only some rows state a clone size, as once, few, many or a class for expanded clones.

TRBJ2-3 | TRBV5-1 | . | . | TGCGCCAGCAGCCTCGGTTGGGAGACGGATACGCAGTATTTT | CASSLGWETDTQYF
TRBJ2-1 | TRBV5-3 | . | . | TGTGCCAGAAGCCCATGGACAGCTAATGAGCAGTTCTTC | CARSPWTANEQFF
TRBJ1-1 | TRBV2 | few | TRBD1 | TGTGCCAGCAGTGATGGGACAGGGTTCGTTAGAAGCACTGAAGCTTTCTTT | CASSDGTGFVRSTEAFF
TRBJ1-5 | TRBV6-2/TRBV6-3 | . | . | TGTGCCAGCAGCCCTTCCGGGACAATCGTTAATCAGCCCCAGCATTTT | CASSPSGTIVNQPQHF
TRBJ1-1 | TRBV21-1 | . | . | TGTGCCAGCAGCAAAGCGGGACAGAGATTTGAAGCTTTCTTT | CASSKAGQRFEAFF
TRBJ2-7 | TRBV6-5 | . | . | TGTGCCAGCAGTTACTCGACGGGGGGCGGGTACGAGCAGTACTTC | CASSYSTGGGYEQYF
TRBJ2-4 | TRBV11-3 | . | . | TGTGCCAGCAGCCCATCGGGCGGGGCCAAAAACATTCAGTACTTC | CASSPSGGAKNIQYF
TRBJ2-3 | TRBV7-9 | . | TRBD2 | TGTGCCAGCAGGTATACTAGCGGGAGCTCAGATACGCAGTATTTT | CASRYTSGSSDTQYF
TRBJ2-1 | TRBV18 | . | . | TGTGCCAGCTCACCCCGACAGTTCAATGAGCAGTTCTTC | CASSPRQFNEQFF
TRBJ1-3 | TRBV9 | . | TRBD1 | TGTGCCAGCAGCGTAGCGGGACAGCCCTCTGGAAACACCATATATTTT | CASSVAGQPSGNTIYF
TRBJ1-6 | TRBV20-1 | . | . | TGCAGTGCTAGTGACGGTTTCTATAATTCACCCCTCCACTTT | CSASDGFYNSPLHF
TRBJ1-5 | TRBV3-1/TRBV3-2 | . | . | TGTGCCAGCAGCCAAGATCCAGATCAGCCCCAGCATTTT | CASSQDPDQPQHF
TRBJ2-5 | TRBV7-8 | . | . | TGTGCCAGCAGCTTCCAGGGTAGGGAGACCCAGTACTTC | CASSFQGRETQYF
TRBJ2-3 | TRBV2 | once | TRBD1 | TGTGCCAGCATGACAAGGACAGGGCCGACAGATACGCAGTATTTT | CASMTRTGPTDTQYF
TRBJ2-2 | TRBV6-1 | . | TRBD2 | TGTGCCAGCAGTGAGCTCGGGACTAGCGGATACACCGGGGAGCTGTTTTTT | CASSELGTSGYTGELFF
TRBJ2-3 | TRBV29-1 | . | TRBD2 | TGCAGCTCCGAGCGGGGGTCCACAGATACGCAGTATTTT | CSSERGSTDTQYF
TRBJ1-5 | TRBV5-1 | . | . | TGCGCCAGCAGCTTTATGGGAGAGGAGCCCCAGCATTTT | CASSFMGEEPQHF
TRBJ1-6 | TRBV14 | . | . | TGTGCCAGCAGCCAAGCCTCAACCTCTCAGGCTCGGTCACCCCTCCACTTT | CASSQASTSQARSPLHF
TRBJ1-3 | TRBV6-5 | . | . | TGTGCCAGCAGTTACTCCGGAGGGGACCCCGGAAACACCATATATTTT | CASSYSGGDPGNTIYF
TRBJ2-7 | TRBV14 | . | TRBD1 | TGTGCCAGCAGCCAAGATTGGGGCCAGGGGGCGAACGAGCAGTACTTC | CASSQDWGQGANEQYF
TRBJ1-1 | TRBV3-1/TRBV3-2 | . | . | TGTGCCAGCAGCCAAGATAACGGCACGACCTTCGGACAGACTCCTATGAACACTGAAGCTTTCTTT | CASSQDNGTTFGQTPMNTEAFF
TRBJ2-1 | TRBV11-2 | few | TRBD1 | TGTGCCAGCAGCTTTACAGGGGAATCCTACAATGAGCAGTTCTTC | CASSFTGESYNEQFF